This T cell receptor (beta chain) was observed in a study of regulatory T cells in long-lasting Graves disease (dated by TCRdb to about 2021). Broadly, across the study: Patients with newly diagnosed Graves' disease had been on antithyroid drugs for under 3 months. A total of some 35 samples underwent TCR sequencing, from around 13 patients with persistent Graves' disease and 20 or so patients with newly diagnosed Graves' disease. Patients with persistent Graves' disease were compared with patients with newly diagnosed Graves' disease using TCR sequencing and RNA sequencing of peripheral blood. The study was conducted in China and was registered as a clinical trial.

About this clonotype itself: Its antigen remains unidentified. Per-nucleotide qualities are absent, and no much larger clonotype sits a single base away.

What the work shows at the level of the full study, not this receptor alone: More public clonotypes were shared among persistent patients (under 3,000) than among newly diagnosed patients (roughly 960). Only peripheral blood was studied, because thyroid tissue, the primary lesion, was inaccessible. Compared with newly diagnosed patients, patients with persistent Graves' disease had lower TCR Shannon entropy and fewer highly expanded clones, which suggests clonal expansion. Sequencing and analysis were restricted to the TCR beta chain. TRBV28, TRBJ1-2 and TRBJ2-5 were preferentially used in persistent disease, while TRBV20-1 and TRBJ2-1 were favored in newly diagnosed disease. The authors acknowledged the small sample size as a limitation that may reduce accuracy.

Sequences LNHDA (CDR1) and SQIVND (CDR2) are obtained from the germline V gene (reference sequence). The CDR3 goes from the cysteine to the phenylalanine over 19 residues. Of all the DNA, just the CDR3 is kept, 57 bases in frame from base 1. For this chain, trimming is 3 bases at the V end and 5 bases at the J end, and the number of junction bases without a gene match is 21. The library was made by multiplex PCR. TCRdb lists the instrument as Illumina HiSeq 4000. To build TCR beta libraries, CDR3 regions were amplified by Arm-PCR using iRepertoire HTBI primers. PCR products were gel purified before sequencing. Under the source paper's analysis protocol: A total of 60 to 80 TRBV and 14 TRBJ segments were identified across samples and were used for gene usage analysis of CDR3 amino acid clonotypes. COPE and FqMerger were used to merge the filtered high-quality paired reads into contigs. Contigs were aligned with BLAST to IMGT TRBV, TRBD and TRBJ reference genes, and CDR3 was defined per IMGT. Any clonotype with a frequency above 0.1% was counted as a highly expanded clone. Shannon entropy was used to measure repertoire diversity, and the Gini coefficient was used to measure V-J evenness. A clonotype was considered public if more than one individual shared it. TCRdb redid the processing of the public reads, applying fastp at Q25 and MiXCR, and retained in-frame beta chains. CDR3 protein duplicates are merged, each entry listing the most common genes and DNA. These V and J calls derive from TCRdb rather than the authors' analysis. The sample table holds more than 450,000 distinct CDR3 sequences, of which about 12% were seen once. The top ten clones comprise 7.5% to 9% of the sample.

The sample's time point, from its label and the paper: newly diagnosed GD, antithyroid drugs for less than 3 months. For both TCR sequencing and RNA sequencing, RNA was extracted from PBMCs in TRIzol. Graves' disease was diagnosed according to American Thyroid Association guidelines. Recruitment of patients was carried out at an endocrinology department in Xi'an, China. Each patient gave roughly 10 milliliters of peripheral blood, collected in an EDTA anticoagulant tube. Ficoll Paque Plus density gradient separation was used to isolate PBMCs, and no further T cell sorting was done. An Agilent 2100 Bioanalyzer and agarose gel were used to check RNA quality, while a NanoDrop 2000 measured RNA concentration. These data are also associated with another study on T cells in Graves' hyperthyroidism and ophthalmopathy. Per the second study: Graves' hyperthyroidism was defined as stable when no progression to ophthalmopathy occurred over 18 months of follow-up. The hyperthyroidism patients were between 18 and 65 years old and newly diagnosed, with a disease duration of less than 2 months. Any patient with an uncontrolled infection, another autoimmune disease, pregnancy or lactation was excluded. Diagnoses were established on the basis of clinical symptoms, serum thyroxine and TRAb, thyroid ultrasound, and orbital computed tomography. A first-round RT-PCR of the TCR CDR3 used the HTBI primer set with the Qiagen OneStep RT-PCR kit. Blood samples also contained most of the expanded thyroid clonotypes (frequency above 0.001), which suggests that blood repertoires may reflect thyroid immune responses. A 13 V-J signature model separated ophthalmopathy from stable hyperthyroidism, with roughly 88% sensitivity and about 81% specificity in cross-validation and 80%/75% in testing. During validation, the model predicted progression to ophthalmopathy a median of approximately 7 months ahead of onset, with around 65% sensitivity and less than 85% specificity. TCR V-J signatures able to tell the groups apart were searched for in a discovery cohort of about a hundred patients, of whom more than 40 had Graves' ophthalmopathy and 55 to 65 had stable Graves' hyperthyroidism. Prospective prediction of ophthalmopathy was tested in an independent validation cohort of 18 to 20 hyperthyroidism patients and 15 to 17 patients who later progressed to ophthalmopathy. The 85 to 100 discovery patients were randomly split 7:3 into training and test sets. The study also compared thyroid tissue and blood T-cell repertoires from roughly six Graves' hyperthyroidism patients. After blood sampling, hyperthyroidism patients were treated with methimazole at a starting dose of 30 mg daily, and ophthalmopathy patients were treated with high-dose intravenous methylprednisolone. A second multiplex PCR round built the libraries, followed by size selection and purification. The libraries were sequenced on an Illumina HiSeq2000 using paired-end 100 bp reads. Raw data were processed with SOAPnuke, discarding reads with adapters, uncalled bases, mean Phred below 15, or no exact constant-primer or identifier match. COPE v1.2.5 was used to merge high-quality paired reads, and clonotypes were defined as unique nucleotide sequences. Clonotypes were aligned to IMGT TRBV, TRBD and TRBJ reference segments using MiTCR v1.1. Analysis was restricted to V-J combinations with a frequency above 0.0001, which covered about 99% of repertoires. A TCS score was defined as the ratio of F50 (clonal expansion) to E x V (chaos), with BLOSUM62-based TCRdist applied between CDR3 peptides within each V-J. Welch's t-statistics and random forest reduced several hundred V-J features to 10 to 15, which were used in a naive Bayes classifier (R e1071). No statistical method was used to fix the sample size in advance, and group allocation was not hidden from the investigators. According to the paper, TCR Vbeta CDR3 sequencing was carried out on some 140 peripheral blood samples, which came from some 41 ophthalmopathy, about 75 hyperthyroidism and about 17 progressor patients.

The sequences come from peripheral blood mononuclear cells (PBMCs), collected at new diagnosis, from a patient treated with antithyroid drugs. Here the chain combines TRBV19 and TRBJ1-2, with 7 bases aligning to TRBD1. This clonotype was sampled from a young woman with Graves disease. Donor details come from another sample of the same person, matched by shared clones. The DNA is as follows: TGTGCCAGTAGTATGGTCGCGACAGGGAGGAGCCCCGTGCCGTATGGCTACACCTTC. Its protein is CASSMVATGRSPVPYGYTF.